The 13 T cell receptor beta chains below come from one sample, sequenced in a study of STAT5B mutations in CD4+ large granular lymphocyte leukemia. Profiled with immunoSEQ multiplex PCR; TCRdb holds only in-frame clones, not every one. Of about 24,000 clones listed, approximately 79% are singletons. Specimen: CD4+ T cells from blood buffy coats. The receptors shown here come from a human donor in good health.

The chain links TRBV7-2 to TRBJ2-3; tentatively, D is TRBD2 (5 bases). Germline-derived CDR1 and CDR2 are SGHTA and FQGNSA. V dropped 5 bases and J dropped 9 bases, with 21 bases sitting between them. There are 15 residues in the CDR3. The CDR3 sequence is CASSPTGLPRSTQYF. The CDR3, as DNA: TGTGCCAGCAGCCCGACTGGACTCCCCAGAAGCACGCAGTATTTT.

The J gene is TRBJ2-2, the V gene TRBV11-1; D perhaps matches TRBD1 (5 bases). The germline gives CDR1 SGHAT, CDR2 FQDESV (reference sequence). CDR3 length: 15 residues. Trimming removed 3 bases at V and 4 bases at J, with 12 bases between. The CDR3 nucleotides are TGTGCCAGCAGCTTCACAGGCTCGGCCACCGGGGAGCTGTTTTTT. Its translation is CASSFTGSATGELFF.

The rearrangement joins TRBV7-9 to TRBJ2-7; D is unresolved. The germline CDR1 and CDR2 sequences are SEHNR and FQNEAQ (reference sequence). Trimming removed 5 bases from V and 1 base from J, with 6 bases in between. The CDR3 extends over 12 amino acids. The CDR3 DNA reads as TGTGCCAGCAGCCGAGTATCCTACGAGCAGTACTTC. Translated: CASSRVSYEQYF.

This clone was seen only once. The chain recombines TRBV5-8 with TRBJ2-6; 9 nucleotides line up with TRBD1. After removal of 4 bases from V and 0 bases from J, the junction contained 11 bases not matched to a gene. The germline CDR1 and CDR2 sequences are SGHTS and YDEGEE. The CDR3 totals 19 residues. The CDR3 region has the DNA TGTGCCAGCAGCCCTCCCTGGACAGGGGTGATCTCTGGGGCCAACGTCCTGACTTTC. Protein sequence: CASSPPWTGVISGANVLTF.

The gene calls are TRBV27 and TRBJ2-5, with D tentatively TRBD1 (6 bases). The J call may be faulty, since TRBJ2-7 better matches the DNA end. The CDR3 runs to 16 residues. From germline, CDR1 is MNHEY and CDR2 SMNVEV (reference sequence). The CDR3 coding sequence is TGTGCCAGCAGGGGATATGGCCGGGACACCCAGTCCGAGCAGTACTTC. Its translation is CASRGYGRDTQSEQYF.

The rearrangement links TRBV7-9 to TRBJ1-2; D is uncertain. The CDR3 runs to 11 residues. V was clipped by 5 bases and J by 4 bases, with 5 bases between them. Germline loops: CDR1 SEHNR, CDR2 FQNEAQ (reference sequence). The CDR3 DNA is TGTGCCAGCAGCGCCGGCTATGGCTACACCTTC. It translates to CASSAGYGYTF.

The chain is built from TRBV7-2 and TRBJ2-7, with a weak D call TRBD2 (6 bases). Germline V CDR1 and CDR2: SGHTA, FQGNSA. V dropped 4 bases and J dropped 0 bases, with 13 bases sitting between them. The CDR3 extends over 15 amino acids. The CDR3 coding sequence is TGTGCCAGCAGCTCACCGGGGGTCCCCTCCTACGAGCAGTACTTC. Translating it yields CASSSPGVPSYEQYF.

The V call is TRBV5-6, the J call TRBJ1-4; perhaps TRBD1 as D (6 bases). The germline V gene has CDR1 SGHDT and CDR2 YYEEEE. This CDR3 has 15 amino acids. V was shortened by 0 bases and J by 0 bases, with 6 bases between the two germline ends. CDR3 protein: CASSLAGATNEKLFF. The CDR3 DNA reads as TGTGCCAGCAGCTTGGCAGGGGCAACTAATGAAAAACTGTTTTTT.

The sample holds one count of this clone. The rearrangement uses TRBV7-8 and TRBJ2-7; 7 nucleotides line up with TRBD1. V shed 2 bases, J shed 3 bases, and the junction held 4 bases outside the gene matches. CDR3 length equals 14 residues. Germline V gene lookup returns CDR1 SGHVS and CDR2 FQNEAQ. The DNA of the CDR3 is TGTGCCAGCAGCTTATGGCAGGGGGTCTACGAGCAGTACTTC. Amino acid sequence: CASSLWQGVYEQYF.

The CDR3 loop is CASSLGQTEKLFF. For the CDR3, the DNA is TGTGCCAGCAGCTTAGGTCAAACTGAAAAACTGTTTTTT. The gene calls are TRBV7-2 and TRBJ1-4; no clear D. Per germline, CDR1 SGHTA and CDR2 FQGNSA. The CDR3 totals 13 residues. V was shortened by 1 base and J by 7 bases, with 7 bases between the two germline ends.

This clone was counted a few times. This sequence joins TRBV18 and TRBJ1-6, with no clear D. Germline-derived CDR1 and CDR2 are KGHSH and LQKENI. V dropped 5 bases and J dropped 5 bases, with 10 bases sitting between them. CDR3 length: 14 residues. In DNA form, the CDR3 reads TGTGCCAGCTCAAACGGGATCAATAATTCACCCCTCCACTTT. Encoded protein: CASSNGINNSPLHF.

This rearrangement joins TRBV2 to TRBJ1-4; D not certain. The CDR3 has 12 residues. Per the germline V gene, CDR1 is SNHLY and CDR2 is FYNNEI. V lost 0 bases and J 8 bases, leaving 4 bases between the germline ends. The CDR3 DNA reads as TGTGCCAGCAGTGAAGCGACGGAAAAACTGTTTTTT. It yields the protein CASSEATEKLFF.

This chain connects TRBV11-1 to TRBJ1-1; D unclear. This CDR3 contains 14 residues. Per the germline V gene, CDR1 is SGHAT and CDR2 is FQDESV (reference sequence). V was trimmed by 2 bases and J by 4 bases, leaving 11 bases between them. CDR3 sequence reads: CASSLSAGFTEAFF. The DNA of the CDR3 is TGTGCCAGCAGCTTATCTGCGGGGTTCACTGAAGCTTTCTTT.